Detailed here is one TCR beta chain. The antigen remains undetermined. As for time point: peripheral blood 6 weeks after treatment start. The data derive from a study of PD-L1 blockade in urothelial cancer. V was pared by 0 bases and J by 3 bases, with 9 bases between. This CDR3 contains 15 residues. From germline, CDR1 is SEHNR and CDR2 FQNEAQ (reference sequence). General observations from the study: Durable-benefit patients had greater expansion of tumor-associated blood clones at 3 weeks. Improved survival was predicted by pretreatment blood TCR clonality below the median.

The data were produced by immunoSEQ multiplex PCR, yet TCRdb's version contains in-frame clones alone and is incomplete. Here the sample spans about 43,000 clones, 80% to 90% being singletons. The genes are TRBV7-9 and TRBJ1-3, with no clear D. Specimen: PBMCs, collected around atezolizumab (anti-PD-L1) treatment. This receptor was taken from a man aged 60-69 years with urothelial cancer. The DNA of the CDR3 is TGTGCCAGCAGCTTAGCGGAGGAGGTTGGAAACACCATATATTTT. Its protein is CASSLAEEVGNTIYF.